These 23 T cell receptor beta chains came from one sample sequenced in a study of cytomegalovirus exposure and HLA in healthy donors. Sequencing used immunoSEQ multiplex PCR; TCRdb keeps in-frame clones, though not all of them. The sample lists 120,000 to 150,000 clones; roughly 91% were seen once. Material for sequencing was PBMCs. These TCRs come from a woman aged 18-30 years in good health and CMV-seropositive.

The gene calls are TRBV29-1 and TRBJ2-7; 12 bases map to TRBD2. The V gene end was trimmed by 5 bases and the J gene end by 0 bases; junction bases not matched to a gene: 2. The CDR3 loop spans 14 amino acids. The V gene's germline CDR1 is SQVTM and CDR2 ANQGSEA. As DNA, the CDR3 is TGCAGCGTTCGGACTAGCGGGATCTCCTACGAGCAGTACTTC. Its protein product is CSVRTSGISYEQYF.

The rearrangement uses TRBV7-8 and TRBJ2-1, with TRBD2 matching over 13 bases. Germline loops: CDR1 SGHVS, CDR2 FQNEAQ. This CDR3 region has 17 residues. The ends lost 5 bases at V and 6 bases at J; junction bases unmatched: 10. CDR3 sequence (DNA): TGTGCCAGCAGCCCAAGTAGGGGGACTAGCGGGACCAATGAGCAGTTCTTC. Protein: CASSPSRGTSGTNEQFF.

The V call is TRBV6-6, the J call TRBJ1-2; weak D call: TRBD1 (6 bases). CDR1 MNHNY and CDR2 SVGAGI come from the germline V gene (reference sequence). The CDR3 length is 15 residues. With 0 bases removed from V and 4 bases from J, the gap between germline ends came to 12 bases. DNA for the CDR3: TGTGCCAGCAGTTACTCGGCAGGGGCCTCCTATGGCTACACCTTC. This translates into CASSYSAGASYGYTF.

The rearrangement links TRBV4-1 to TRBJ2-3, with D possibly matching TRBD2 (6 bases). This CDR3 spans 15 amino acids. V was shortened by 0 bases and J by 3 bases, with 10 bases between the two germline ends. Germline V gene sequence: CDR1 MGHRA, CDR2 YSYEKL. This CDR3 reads CASSQEEGVTDTQYF. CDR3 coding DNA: TGCGCCAGCAGCCAAGAGGAGGGAGTTACAGATACGCAGTATTTT.

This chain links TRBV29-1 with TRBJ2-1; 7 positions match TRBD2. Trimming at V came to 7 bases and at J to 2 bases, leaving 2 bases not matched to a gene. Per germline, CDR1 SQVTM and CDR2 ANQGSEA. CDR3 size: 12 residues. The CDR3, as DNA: TGCAGCGGAGGGACTACCTACAATGAGCAGTTCTTC. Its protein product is CSGGTTYNEQFF.

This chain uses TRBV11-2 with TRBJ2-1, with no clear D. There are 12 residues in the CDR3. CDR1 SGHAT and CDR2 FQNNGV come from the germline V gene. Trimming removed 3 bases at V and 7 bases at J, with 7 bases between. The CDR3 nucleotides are TGTGCCAGCAGCTTTATCCGGAATGAGCAGTTCTTC. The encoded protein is CASSFIRNEQFF.

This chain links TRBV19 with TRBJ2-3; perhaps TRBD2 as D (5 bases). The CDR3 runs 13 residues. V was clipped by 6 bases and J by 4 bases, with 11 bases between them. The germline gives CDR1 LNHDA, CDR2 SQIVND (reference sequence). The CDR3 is CASSTLAADTQYF. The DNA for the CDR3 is TGTGCCAGTAGCACTCTAGCAGCAGATACGCAGTATTTT.

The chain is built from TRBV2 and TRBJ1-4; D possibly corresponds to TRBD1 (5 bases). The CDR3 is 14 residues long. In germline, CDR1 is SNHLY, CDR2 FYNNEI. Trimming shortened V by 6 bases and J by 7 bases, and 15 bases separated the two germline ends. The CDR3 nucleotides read TGTGCCAGCAGGATGGGGGGACGCGGTGAAAAACTGTTTTTT. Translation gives CASRMGGRGEKLFF.

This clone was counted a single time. The CDR3 is CSVASGQKYGYTF. CDR3 in DNA: TGCAGCGTTGCATCGGGACAAAAATATGGCTACACCTTC. The chain joins TRBV29-1 to TRBJ1-2, with D possibly matching TRBD1 (6 bases). Germline loops: CDR1 SQVTM, CDR2 ANQGSEA. The V end lost 4 bases, the J end lost 5 bases, and 14 bases lay between the germline ends. This CDR3 is 13 amino acids long.

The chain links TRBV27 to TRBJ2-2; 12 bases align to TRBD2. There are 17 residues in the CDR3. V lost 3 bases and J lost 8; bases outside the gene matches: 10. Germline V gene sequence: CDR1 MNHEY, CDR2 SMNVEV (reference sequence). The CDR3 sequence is CASSFRLAGGLGGELFF. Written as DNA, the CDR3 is TGTGCCAGCAGTTTTCGGCTAGCGGGAGGGTTGGGGGGGGAGCTGTTTTTT.

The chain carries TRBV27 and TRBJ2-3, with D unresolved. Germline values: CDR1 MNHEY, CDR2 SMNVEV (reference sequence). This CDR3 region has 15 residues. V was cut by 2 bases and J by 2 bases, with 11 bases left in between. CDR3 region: CASSLRPRNTDTQYF. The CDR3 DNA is TGTGCCAGCAGTTTACGCCCCAGGAACACAGATACGCAGTATTTT.

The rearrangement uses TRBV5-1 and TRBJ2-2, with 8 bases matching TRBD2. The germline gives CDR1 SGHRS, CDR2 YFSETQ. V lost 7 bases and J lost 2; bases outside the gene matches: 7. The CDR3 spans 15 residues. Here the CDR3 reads CASALSGRNTGELFF. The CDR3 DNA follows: TGCGCCAGCGCTCTAAGCGGGAGAAACACCGGGGAGCTGTTTTTT.

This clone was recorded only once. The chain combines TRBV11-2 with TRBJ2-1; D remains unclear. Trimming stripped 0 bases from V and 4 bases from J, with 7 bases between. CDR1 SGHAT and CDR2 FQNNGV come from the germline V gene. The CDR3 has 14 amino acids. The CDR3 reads CASSLDGSYNEQFF. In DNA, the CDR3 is TGTGCCAGCAGCTTAGATGGCAGTTACAATGAGCAGTTCTTC.

In nucleotides, the CDR3 is TGTGCCAGCAGCCAAGTCGGGACTAGCGGGTACAATGAGCAGTTCTTC. Translated, it gives CASSQVGTSGYNEQFF. J is TRBJ2-1 and V is TRBV4-2, with 12 bases that match TRBD2. V shed 1 base and J 4 bases; nucleotides not matched to a gene: 2. Germline loops: CDR1 LGHNA, CDR2 YNFKEQ. This CDR3 has 16 amino acids.

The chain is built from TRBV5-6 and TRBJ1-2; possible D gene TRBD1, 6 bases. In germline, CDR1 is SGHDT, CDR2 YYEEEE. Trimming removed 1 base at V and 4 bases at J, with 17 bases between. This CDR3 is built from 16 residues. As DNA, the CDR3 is TGTGCCAGCAGCTTGCAGGGGAGTTGGAGTCGCTATGGCTACACCTTC. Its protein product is CASSLQGSWSRYGYTF.

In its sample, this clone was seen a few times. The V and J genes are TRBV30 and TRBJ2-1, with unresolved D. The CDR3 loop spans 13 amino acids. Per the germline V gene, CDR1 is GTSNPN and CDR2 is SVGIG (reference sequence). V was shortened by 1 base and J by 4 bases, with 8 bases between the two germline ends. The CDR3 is CAWSASGYNEQFF. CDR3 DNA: TGTGCCTGGAGTGCGTCCGGTTACAATGAGCAGTTCTTC.

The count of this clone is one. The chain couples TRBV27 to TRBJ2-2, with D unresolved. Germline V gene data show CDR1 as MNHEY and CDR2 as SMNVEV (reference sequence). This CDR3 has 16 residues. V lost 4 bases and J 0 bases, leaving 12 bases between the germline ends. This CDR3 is CASSSSSVTNTGELFF. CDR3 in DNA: TGTGCCAGCAGTTCCAGCAGCGTAACGAACACCGGGGAGCTGTTTTTT.

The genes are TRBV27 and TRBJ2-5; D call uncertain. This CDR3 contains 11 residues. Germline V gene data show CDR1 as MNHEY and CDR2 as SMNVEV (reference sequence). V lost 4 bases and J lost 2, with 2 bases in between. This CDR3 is CASSSQETQYF. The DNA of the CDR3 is TGTGCCAGCAGTTCACAAGAGACCCAGTACTTC.

The CDR3 here is CASSSLGGYEQYF. In DNA, the CDR3 is TGTGCCAGCAGTTCCCTCGGGGGGTACGAGCAGTACTTC. The rearrangement links TRBV6-6 to TRBJ2-7; TRBD2 aligns across 7 bases. Germline trimming cut 4 bases from V and 4 bases from J; bases unmatched to any gene: 4. The CDR3 is 13 residues long. CDR1 MNHNY and CDR2 SVGAGI come from the germline V gene (reference sequence).

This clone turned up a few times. Here the CDR3 reads CASSQDQGSSYEQYF. The CDR3 nucleotides read TGTGCCAGCAGCCAAGATCAAGGGAGCTCCTACGAGCAGTACTTC. The chain has TRBV4-2 and TRBJ2-7; weak D call: TRBD2 (5 bases). Trimming took off 0 bases at V and 0 bases at J, with 9 bases between the two ends. This CDR3 has 15 residues. Germline loops: CDR1 LGHNA, CDR2 YNFKEQ.

The CDR3 nucleotides read TGTGCCAGCAGCTACGGGTCTAGCAATCAGCCCCAGCATTTT. This gives the protein CASSYGSSNQPQHF. This rearrangement joins TRBV7-9 to TRBJ1-5; D is unclear. CDR1 is SEHNR, CDR2 FQNEAQ, per germline (reference sequence). Trimming shortened V by 4 bases and J by 0 bases, and 7 bases separated the two germline ends. The CDR3 consists of 14 residues.

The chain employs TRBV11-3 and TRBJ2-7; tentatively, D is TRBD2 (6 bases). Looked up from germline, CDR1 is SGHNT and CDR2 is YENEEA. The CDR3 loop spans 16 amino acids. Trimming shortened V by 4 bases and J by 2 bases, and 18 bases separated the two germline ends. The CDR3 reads CASSSGTVGITYEQYF. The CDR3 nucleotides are TGTGCCAGCAGCTCGGGGACTGTCGGGATCACCTACGAGCAGTACTTC.

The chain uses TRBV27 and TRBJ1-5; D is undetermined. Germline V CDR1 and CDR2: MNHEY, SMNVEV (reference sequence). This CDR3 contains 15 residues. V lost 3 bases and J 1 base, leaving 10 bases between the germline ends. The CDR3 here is CASSFVFRSNQPQHF. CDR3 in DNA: TGTGCCAGCAGTTTTGTCTTCCGGAGCAATCAGCCCCAGCATTTT.